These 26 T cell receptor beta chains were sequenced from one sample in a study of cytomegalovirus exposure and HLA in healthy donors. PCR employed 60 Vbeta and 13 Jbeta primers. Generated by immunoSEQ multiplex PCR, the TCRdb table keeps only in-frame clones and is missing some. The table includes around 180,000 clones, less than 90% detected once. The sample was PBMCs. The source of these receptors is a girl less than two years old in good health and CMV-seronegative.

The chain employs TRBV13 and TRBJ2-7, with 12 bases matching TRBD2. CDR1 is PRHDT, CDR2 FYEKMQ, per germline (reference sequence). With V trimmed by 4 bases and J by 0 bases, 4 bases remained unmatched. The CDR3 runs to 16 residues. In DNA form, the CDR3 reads TGTGCCAGCAGCTCAGAACTAGCGGGGGGCTCCTACGAGCAGTACTTC. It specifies CASSSELAGGSYEQYF. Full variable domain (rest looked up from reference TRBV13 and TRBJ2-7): AAGVIQSPRHLIKEKRETATLKCYPIPRHDTVYWYQQGPGQDPQFLISFYEKMQSDKGSIPDRFSAQQFSDYHSELNMSSLELGDSALYFCASSSELAGGSYEQYFGPGTRLTVT.

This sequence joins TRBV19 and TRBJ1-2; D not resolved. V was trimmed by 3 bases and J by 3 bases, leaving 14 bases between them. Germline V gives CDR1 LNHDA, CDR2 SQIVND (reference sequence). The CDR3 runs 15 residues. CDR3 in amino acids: CASSIVQFGDYGYTF. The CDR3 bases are TGTGCCAGTAGTATCGTCCAGTTCGGAGACTATGGCTACACCTTC.

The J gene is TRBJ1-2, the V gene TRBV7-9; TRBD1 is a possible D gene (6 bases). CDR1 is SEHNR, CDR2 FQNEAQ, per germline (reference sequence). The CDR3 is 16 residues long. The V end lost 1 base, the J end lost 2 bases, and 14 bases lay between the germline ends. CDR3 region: CASSLGYREPNYGYTF. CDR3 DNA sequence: TGTGCCAGCAGCTTAGGTTACAGGGAGCCGAACTATGGCTACACCTTC.

CDR3 amino acids: CASSQDPGSYEQYF. The CDR3 DNA reads as TGCGCCAGCAGCCAAGACCCAGGCAGCTACGAGCAGTACTTC. The chain has TRBV4-1 and TRBJ2-7; no clear D. Germline CDR1 reads MGHRA; CDR2 reads YSYEKL. The CDR3 loop spans 14 amino acids. With 0 bases removed from V and 3 bases from J, the gap between germline ends came to 9 bases.

The CDR3 DNA is TGTGCCAGCAGCGTAGAGAGGGTTTTGACCTACGAGCAGTACTTC. Translated: CASSVERVLTYEQYF. The V call is TRBV9, the J call TRBJ2-7, with D possibly being TRBD2 (5 bases). There are 15 residues in the CDR3. Trimming removed 0 bases at V and 2 bases at J, with 12 bases between. Looked up from germline, CDR1 is SGDLS and CDR2 is YYNGEE. The complete variable domain, with remaining parts taken from reference TRBV9 and TRBJ2-7, reads DSGVTQTPKHLITATGQRVTLRCSPRSGDLSVYWYQQSLDQGLQFLIQYYNGEERAKGNILERFSAQQFPDLHSELNLSSLELGDSALYFCASSVERVLTYEQYFGPGTRLTVT.

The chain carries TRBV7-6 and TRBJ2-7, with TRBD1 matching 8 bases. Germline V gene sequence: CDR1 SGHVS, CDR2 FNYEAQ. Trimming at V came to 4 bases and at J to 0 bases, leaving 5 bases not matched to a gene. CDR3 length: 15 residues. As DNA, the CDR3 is TGTGCCAGCAGCTACAGGGGGACGAGCTCCTACGAGCAGTACTTC. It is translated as CASSYRGTSSYEQYF. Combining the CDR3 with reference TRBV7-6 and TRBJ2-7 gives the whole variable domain GAGVSQSPRYKVTKRGQDVALRCDPISGHVSLYWYRQALGQGPEFLTYFNYEAQQDKSGLPNDRFSAERPEGSISTLTIQRTEQRDSAMYRCASSYRGTSSYEQYFGPGTRLTVT.

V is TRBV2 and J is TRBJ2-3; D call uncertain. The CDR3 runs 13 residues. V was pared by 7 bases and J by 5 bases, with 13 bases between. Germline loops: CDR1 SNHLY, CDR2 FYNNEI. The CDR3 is CASNYFDGDTQYF. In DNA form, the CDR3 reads TGTGCCAGCAACTACTTTGATGGAGATACGCAGTATTTT.

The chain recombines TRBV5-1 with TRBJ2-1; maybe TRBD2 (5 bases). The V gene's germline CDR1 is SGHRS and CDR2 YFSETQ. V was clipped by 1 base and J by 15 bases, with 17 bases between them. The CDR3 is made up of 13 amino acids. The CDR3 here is CASSLNNGNLVFF. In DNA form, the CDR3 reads TGCGCCAGCAGCTTGAATAACGGGAATCTTGTGTTCTTC.

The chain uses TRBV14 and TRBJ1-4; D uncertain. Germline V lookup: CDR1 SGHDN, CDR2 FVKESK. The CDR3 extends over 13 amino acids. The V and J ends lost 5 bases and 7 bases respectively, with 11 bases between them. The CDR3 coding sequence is TGTGCCAGCAGCGAGCGTACACCTGAAAAACTGTTTTTT. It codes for CASSERTPEKLFF.

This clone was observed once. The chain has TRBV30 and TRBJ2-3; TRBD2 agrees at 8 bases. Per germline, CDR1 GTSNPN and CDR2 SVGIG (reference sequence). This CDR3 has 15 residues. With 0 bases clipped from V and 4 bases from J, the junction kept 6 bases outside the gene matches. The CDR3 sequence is CAWSVKLGLADTQYF. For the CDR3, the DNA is TGTGCCTGGAGTGTAAAGTTGGGACTAGCAGATACGCAGTATTTT.

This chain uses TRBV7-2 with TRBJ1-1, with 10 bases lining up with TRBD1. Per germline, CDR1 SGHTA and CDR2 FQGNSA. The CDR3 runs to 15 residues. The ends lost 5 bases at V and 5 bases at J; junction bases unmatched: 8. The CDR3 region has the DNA TGTGCCAGCAGCCCCAGGACAGGGGGGATGACTGAAGCTTTCTTT. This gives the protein CASSPRTGGMTEAFF.

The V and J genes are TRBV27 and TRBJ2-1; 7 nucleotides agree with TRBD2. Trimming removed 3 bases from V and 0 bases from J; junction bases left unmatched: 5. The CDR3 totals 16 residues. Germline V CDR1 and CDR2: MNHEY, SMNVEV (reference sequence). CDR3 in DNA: TGTGCCAGCAGTTTCTTAGCGGGCCCCTCCTACAATGAGCAGTTCTTC. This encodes CASSFLAGPSYNEQFF.

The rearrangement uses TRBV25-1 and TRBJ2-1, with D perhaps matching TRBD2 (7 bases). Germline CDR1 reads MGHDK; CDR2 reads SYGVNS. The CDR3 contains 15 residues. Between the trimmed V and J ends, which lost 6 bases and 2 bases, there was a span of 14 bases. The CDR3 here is CASSPKRDTYNEQFF. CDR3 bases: TGTGCCAGCAGCCCCAAGCGGGACACCTACAATGAGCAGTTCTTC.

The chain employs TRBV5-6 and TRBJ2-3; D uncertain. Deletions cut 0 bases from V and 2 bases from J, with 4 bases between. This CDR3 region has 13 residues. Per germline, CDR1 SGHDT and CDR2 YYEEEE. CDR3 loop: CASSLGNTDTQYF. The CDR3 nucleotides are TGTGCCAGCAGCTTGGGTAACACAGATACGCAGTATTTT.

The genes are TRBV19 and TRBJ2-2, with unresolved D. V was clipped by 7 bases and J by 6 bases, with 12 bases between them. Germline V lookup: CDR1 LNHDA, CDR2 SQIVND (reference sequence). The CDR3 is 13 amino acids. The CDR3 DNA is TGTGCCAGTATGGCTGCAGGTGCCGGGGAGCTGTTTTTT. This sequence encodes CASMAAGAGELFF.

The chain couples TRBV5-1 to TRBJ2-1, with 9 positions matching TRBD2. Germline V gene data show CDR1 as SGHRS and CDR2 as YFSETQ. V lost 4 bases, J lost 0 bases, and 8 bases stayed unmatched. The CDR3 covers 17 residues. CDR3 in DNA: TGCGCCAGCAGCAGAAGGACTAGCGTCAACTCCTACAATGAGCAGTTCTTC. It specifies CASSRRTSVNSYNEQFF.

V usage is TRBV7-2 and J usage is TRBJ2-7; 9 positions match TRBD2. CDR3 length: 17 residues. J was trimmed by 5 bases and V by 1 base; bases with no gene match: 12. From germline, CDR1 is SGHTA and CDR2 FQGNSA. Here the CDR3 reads CASSLGGSGRNLDEQYF. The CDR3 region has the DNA TGTGCCAGCAGCTTAGGGGGTAGCGGGAGAAATCTCGACGAGCAGTACTTC.

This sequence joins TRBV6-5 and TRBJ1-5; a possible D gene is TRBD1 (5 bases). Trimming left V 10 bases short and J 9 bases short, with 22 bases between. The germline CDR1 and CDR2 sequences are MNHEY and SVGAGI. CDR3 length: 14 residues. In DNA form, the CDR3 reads TGTGCCACCTCAAGTCAGGGAATTGGTCGGCCCCAGCATTTT. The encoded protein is CATSSQGIGRPQHF.

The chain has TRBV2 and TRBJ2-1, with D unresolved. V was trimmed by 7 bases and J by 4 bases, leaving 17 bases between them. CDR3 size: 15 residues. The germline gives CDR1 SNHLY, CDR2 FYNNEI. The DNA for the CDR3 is TGTGCCAGCATTAGTCGGCTAGATAGTTACAATGAGCAGTTCTTC. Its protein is CASISRLDSYNEQFF.

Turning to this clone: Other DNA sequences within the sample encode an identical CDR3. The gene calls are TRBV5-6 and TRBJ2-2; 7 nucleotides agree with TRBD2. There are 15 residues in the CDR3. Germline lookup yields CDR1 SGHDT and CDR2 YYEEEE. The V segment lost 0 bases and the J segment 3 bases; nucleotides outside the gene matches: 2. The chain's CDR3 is CASSLGLADTGELFF. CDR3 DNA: TGTGCCAGCAGCTTGGGACTAGCTGACACCGGGGAGCTGTTTTTT. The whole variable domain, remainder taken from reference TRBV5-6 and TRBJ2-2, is DAGVTQSPTHLIKTRGQQVTLRCSPKSGHDTVSWYQQALGQGPQFIFQYYEEEERQRGNFPDRFSGHQFPNYSSELNVNALLLGDSALYLCASSLGLADTGELFFGEGSRLTVL.

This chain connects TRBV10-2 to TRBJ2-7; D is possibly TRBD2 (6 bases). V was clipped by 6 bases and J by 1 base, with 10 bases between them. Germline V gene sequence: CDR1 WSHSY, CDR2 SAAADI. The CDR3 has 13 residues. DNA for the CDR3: TGCGCCAGCAGGCTAGCGAATTCCTACGAGCAGTACTTC. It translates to CASRLANSYEQYF.

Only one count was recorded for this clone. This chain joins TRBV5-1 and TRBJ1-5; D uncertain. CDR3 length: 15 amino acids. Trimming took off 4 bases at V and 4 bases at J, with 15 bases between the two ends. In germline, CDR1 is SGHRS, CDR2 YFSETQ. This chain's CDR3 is CASSPQGSLNQPQHF. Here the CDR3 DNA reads TGCGCCAGCAGCCCCCAAGGTAGCCTTAATCAGCCCCAGCATTTT.

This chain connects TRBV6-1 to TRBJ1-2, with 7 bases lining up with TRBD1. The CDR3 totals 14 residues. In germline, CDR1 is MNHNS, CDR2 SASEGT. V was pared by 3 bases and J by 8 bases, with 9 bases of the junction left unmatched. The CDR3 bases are TGTGCCAGCAGTGACGGAGGGGGCCGTTGGGGCTACACCTTC. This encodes CASSDGGGRWGYTF.

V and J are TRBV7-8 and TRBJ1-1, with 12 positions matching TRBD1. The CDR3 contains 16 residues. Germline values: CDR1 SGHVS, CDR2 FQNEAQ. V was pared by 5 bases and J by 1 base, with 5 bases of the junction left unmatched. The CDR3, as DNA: TGTGCCAGCAGCCCTTGGGACAGGGGGCCGAACACTGAAGCTTTCTTT. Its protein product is CASSPWDRGPNTEAFF.

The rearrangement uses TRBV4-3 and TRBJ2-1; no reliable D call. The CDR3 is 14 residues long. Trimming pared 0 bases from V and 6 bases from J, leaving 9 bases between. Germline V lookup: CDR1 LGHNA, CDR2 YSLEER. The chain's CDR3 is CASSQDLMSNEQFF. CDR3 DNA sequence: TGCGCCAGCAGCCAAGATTTGATGAGCAATGAGCAGTTCTTC.

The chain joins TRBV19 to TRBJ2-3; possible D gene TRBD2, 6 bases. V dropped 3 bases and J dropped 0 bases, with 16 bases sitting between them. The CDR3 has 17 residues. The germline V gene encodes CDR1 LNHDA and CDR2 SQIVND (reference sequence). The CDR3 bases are TGTGCCAGTAGTATGGGAGGCGGCGGGGAGAGCACAGATACGCAGTATTTT. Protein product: CASSMGGGGESTDTQYF.